This entry lists 23 T cell receptor beta chains sequenced from one sample in a study of identical twins (dated by TCRdb to the mid-2010s). Libraries were prepared through 5' RACE. The listed sequencing device is Illumina HiSeq 2000. TCRdb reran the public reads through fastp at Q25 and MiXCR, keeping productive beta chains. CDR3 protein duplicates are merged, each entry listing the most common genes and DNA. This sample is represented by hundreds of thousands of distinct CDR3 sequences; around a sixth of them were singletons. The top ten constitute roughly 14% of the sample. This sample also belongs to another study, concerning T cells expressing NK-cell markers.

The material sequenced was PBMCs. The receptors originated from a young woman in good health.

The CDR3 spells CASSHATSGNNEQFF. In DNA, the CDR3 is TGCGCCAGCAGCCATGCAACTTCCGGTAACAATGAGCAGTTCTTC. The chain is built from TRBV4-3 and TRBJ2-1; D is unclear. CDR1 and CDR2 from the germline V gene are LGHNA and YSLEER. Trimming shortened V by 3 bases and J by 5 bases, and 14 bases separated the two germline ends. The length of the CDR3 is 15 residues.

The chain recombines TRBV11-3 with TRBJ2-1; the match to TRBD2 covers 10 bases. CDR1 is SGHNT, CDR2 YENEEA, per germline. CDR3 length equals 15 residues. Unmatched junction bases numbered 7, after V lost 5 bases and J lost 6 bases. The CDR3 region is CASSMTSGLSNEQFF. The CDR3 DNA sequence: TGTGCCAGCAGCATGACTAGCGGGCTTAGCAATGAGCAGTTCTTC. Full variable domain (remainder filled in from reference TRBV11-3 and TRBJ2-1): EAGVVQSPRYKIIEKKQPVAFWCNPISGHNTLYWYLQNLGQGPELLIRYENEEAVDDSQLPKDRFSAERLKGVDSTLKIQPAELGDSAVYLCASSMTSGLSNEQFFGPGTRLTVL.

The rearrangement links TRBV27 to TRBJ2-5; D not certain. V was pared by 4 bases and J by 1 base, with 16 bases between. The germline CDR1 and CDR2 sequences are MNHEY and SMNVEV (reference sequence). This CDR3 has 16 residues. CDR3 sequence: CASSSNRERGQETQYF. The CDR3 region has the DNA TGTGCCAGCAGTTCAAACCGTGAGCGTGGCCAAGAGACCCAGTACTTC.

This clonotype was seen just once. The gene calls are TRBV7-3 and TRBJ1-5, with 9 positions matching TRBD1. The germline gives CDR1 SGHTA, CDR2 FQGTGA. V dropped 4 bases and J dropped 3; count of bases not matched to a gene: 7. The CDR3 has 16 amino acids. This CDR3 is CASSSPGQGNNQPQHF. In DNA form, the CDR3 reads TGTGCCAGCAGCTCACCGGGACAGGGTAACAATCAGCCCCAGCATTTT.

The chain links TRBV12-3 or TRBV12-4 to TRBJ2-7, with D perhaps matching TRBD1 or TRBD2 (6 bases each). V lost 7 bases and J 0 bases, leaving 13 bases between the germline ends. This CDR3 has 14 amino acids. The CDR3 loop reads CASKEGVSSYEQYF. CDR3 coding DNA: TGTGCCAGCAAGGAGGGGGTCAGCTCCTACGAGCAGTACTTC.

This clonotype was picked up a small number of times. The chain employs TRBV12-3 or TRBV12-4 and TRBJ1-5, with TRBD1 as a possible D gene (5 bases). The CDR3 is made up of 15 amino acids. V shed 6 bases and J shed 5 bases, with 17 bases lying between them. In DNA, the CDR3 is TGTGCCAGCAGCCCCGGGACCGCCCCTTATCAGCCCCAGCATTTT. This encodes CASSPGTAPYQPQHF.

The V and J genes are TRBV5-1 and TRBJ2-1; D is possibly TRBD1 or TRBD2 (5 bases each). This CDR3 spans 12 amino acids. Per the germline V gene, CDR1 is SGHRS and CDR2 is YFSETQ. The V gene lost 4 bases and the J gene lost 8 bases, with 10 bases spanning the gap. The CDR3 reads CASSREGDEQFF. The CDR3 DNA follows: TGCGCCAGCAGCCGGGAAGGGGATGAGCAGTTCTTC.

This clonotype was seen more than once but under ten times. The J gene is TRBJ1-2, the V gene TRBV7-2; TRBD1 matches 10 bases. CDR1 and CDR2 (germline): SGHTA, FQGNSA. The CDR3 is made up of 15 amino acids. Unmatched junction bases numbered 6, after V lost 1 base and J lost 7 bases. CDR3 in DNA: TGTGCCAGCAGCTTAGTGGGGACAGGGGCGTCTGGCTACACCTTC. Protein product: CASSLVGTGASGYTF. Looking up the rest from reference TRBV7-2 and TRBJ1-2 gives the full variable domain: GAGVSQSPSNKVTEKGKDVELRCDPISGHTALYWYRQSLGQGLEFLIYFQGNSAPDKSGLPSDRFSAERTGGSVSTLTIQRTQQEDSAVYLCASSLVGTGASGYTFGSGTRLTVV.

This clonotype has more than one count but fewer than ten. The CDR3 loop reads CASSFPPGLGTDTQYF. In nucleotides, the CDR3 is TGTGCCAGCAGCTTCCCCCCGGGACTAGGCACAGATACGCAGTATTTT. This chain joins TRBV11-2 and TRBJ2-3, with TRBD2 matching over 8 bases. CDR3 length: 16 amino acids. Germline CDR1 reads SGHAT; CDR2 reads FQNNGV. The trim removed 3 bases at V and 1 base at J, leaving 6 bases unmatched.

The rearrangement joins TRBV7-7 to TRBJ2-3; perhaps TRBD2 as D (6 bases). The CDR3 is 17 amino acids. CDR1 and CDR2 from the germline V gene are SSHAT and FNYEAQ (reference sequence). The V end was cut by 1 base, the J end by 4 bases, with 18 bases between. CDR3 DNA: TGTGCCAGCAGCTTAGGGGTGCGGGGAGGCTCCTCAGATACGCAGTATTTT. Translating gives CASSLGVRGGSSDTQYF.

This chain connects TRBV20-1 to TRBJ1-2, with D uncertain. The germline gives CDR1 DFQATT, CDR2 SNEGSKA (reference sequence). The CDR3 runs 13 residues. V was pared by 6 bases and J by 4 bases, with 15 bases between. This CDR3 is CSASDPAGYGYTF. The CDR3, as DNA: TGCAGTGCCTCGGACCCGGCTGGCTATGGCTACACCTTC.

The rearrangement joins TRBV12-3 or TRBV12-4 to TRBJ2-2; D ambiguous. The CDR3 runs 13 residues. The V gene lost 3 bases and the J gene lost 7 bases, with 9 bases spanning the gap. The CDR3 reads CASSLVGFGELFF. CDR3 coding DNA: TGTGCCAGCAGTTTGGTGGGGTTCGGGGAGCTGTTTTTT.

This clonotype has a count of ten or more. This chain uses TRBV20-1 with TRBJ1-1, with unresolved D. This CDR3 has 15 amino acids. Trimming removed 3 bases at V and 1 base at J, with 15 bases between. Germline V gene sequence: CDR1 DFQATT, CDR2 SNEGSKA (reference sequence). DNA of the CDR3: TGCAGTGCTAGGCTCGTGGTCTACAAGAACACTGAAGCTTTCTTT. Translation: CSARLVVYKNTEAFF.

The chain links TRBV10-3 to TRBJ1-4; D remains ambiguous. CDR1 and CDR2 from the germline V gene are ENHRY and SYGVKD. The CDR3 contains 11 residues. V lost 5 bases and J lost 6, with 4 bases in between. The DNA for the CDR3 is TGTGCCATCAGTTCAGATGAAAAACTGTTTTTT. Its protein product is CAISSDEKLFF.

The chain links TRBV5-1 to TRBJ2-5; 10 bases are shared with TRBD1. J gave up 5 bases and V 4 bases, and 8 bases lay outside the gene matches. The germline CDR1 and CDR2 sequences are SGHRS and YFSETQ. The CDR3 totals 15 residues. The DNA for the CDR3 is TGCGCCAGCAGCCTGGGGACAGGGGACGGGGAGACCCAGTACTTC. Translating gives CASSLGTGDGETQYF.

The chain has TRBV5-1 and TRBJ1-2; TRBD1 might be the D (5 bases). The ends were cut back, 2 bases at V and 4 bases at J, with 9 bases in the middle. Germline lookup yields CDR1 SGHRS and CDR2 YFSETQ. CDR3 length: 13 residues. CDR3 loop: CASSFGDGYGYTF. The CDR3 DNA reads TGCGCCAGCAGCTTCGGGGACGGCTATGGCTACACCTTC.

This clonotype was detected a few times. The CDR3 spells CASSLGGLAPNNEQFF. The CDR3 region has the DNA TGTGCCAGCAGCTTAGGCGGACTAGCGCCTAACAATGAGCAGTTCTTC. The chain has TRBV11-3 and TRBJ2-1; 9 nucleotides agree with TRBD2. V shed 1 base and J 5 bases; nucleotides not matched to a gene: 6. This CDR3 region has 16 residues. Germline CDR1 SGHNT, CDR2 YENEEA. The whole variable domain, filled in from reference TRBV11-3 and TRBJ2-1, reads EAGVVQSPRYKIIEKKQPVAFWCNPISGHNTLYWYLQNLGQGPELLIRYENEEAVDDSQLPKDRFSAERLKGVDSTLKIQPAELGDSAVYLCASSLGGLAPNNEQFFGPGTRLTVL.

The chain uses TRBV20-1 and TRBJ2-1, with TRBD2 matching 7 bases. This CDR3 comprises 14 residues. The ends lost 5 bases at V and 0 bases at J; junction bases unmatched: 4. From germline, CDR1 is DFQATT and CDR2 SNEGSKA (reference sequence). CDR3 amino acids: CSASSGLSYNEQFF. The CDR3 coding sequence is TGCAGTGCTTCTAGCGGTCTCTCCTACAATGAGCAGTTCTTC.

This clonotype has more than one count but fewer than ten. The chain uses TRBV6-2 or TRBV6-3 and TRBJ2-5; TRBD2 agrees at 13 bases. With V trimmed by 6 bases and J by 3 bases, 10 bases remained unmatched. This CDR3 spans 17 amino acids. CDR1 is MNHEY and CDR2 is SVGEGT in the germline V gene. The DNA for the CDR3 is TGTGCCAGCAGATCCACGGGACTAGCGGGATACAAAGAGACCCAGTACTTC. Amino acids: CASRSTGLAGYKETQYF.

This clonotype was seen more than once but under ten times. The chain combines TRBV20-1 with TRBJ2-5; the D gene is possibly TRBD1 (5 bases). The length of the CDR3 is 14 residues. From germline, CDR1 is DFQATT and CDR2 SNEGSKA (reference sequence). Trimming removed 4 bases from V and 2 bases from J, with 14 bases in between. The CDR3 DNA is TGCAGTGCTACGAGACAGCCCCCTCAAGAGACCCAGTACTTC. Translating it yields CSATRQPPQETQYF.

Only a few counts were recorded for this clonotype. The rearrangement joins TRBV27 to TRBJ2-7, with 8 bases identical to TRBD1. CDR3 size: 16 residues. V lost 2 bases, J lost 3 bases, and 9 bases stayed unmatched. CDR1 MNHEY and CDR2 SMNVEV come from the germline V gene (reference sequence). CDR3 sequence reads: CASSLKGQVGNYEQYF. CDR3 bases: TGTGCCAGCAGTTTAAAGGGACAGGTTGGGAACTACGAGCAGTACTTC.

On this clonotype: A read error may produce the germline difference seen at one junction end. This sequence joins TRBV5-6 and TRBJ2-1; possible D gene TRBD1, 5 bases. The CDR3 is made up of 13 amino acids. Per germline, CDR1 SGHDT and CDR2 YYEEEE. For the CDR3, the DNA is TGTGCCAGCAGTCAGATAGGGGTCAAGGAGCCGTTCTTC. Protein product: CASSQIGVKEPFF.

This rearrangement joins TRBV5-8 to TRBJ1-5, with 7 nucleotides matching TRBD1. Trimming cost V 6 bases and J 6 bases; bases outside gene matches: 12. Germline CDR1 is SGHTS and CDR2 is YDEGEE. The CDR3 length is 15 residues. Here the CDR3 DNA reads TGTGCCAGCATCCGGAGAGGGGGCACCGGTCAGCCCCAGCATTTT. Translation gives CASIRRGGTGQPQHF.